The 25 T cell receptor beta chains reported below all come from one sample, sequenced in a study of blood T cell repertoires in COVID-19. Sequenced by immunoSEQ multiplex PCR; TCRdb stores in-frame clones only, minus some. Of about 440,000 clones in the sample, 88% were seen once. Sequencing was carried out using peripheral blood. These receptors all come from a woman between 45 and 65 years old with COVID-19, enrolled during active disease.

V is TRBV24-1 and J is TRBJ1-6; D is perhaps TRBD1 (6 bases). In germline, CDR1 is KGHDR, CDR2 SFDVKD. The CDR3 runs to 17 residues. V dropped 1 base and J dropped 3 bases, with 12 bases sitting between them. CDR3 loop: CATSDLIQGIYNSPLHF. The CDR3 nucleotides read TGTGCCACCAGTGATTTAATACAGGGAATCTATAATTCACCCCTCCACTTT.

This chain connects TRBV5-1 to TRBJ2-7; 8 positions agree with TRBD1. The V segment lost 5 bases and the J segment 3 bases; nucleotides outside the gene matches: 4. Germline CDR1 SGHRS, CDR2 YFSETQ. This CDR3 region has 13 residues. The CDR3 loop reads CASSWDRNYEQYF. DNA of the CDR3: TGCGCCAGCAGTTGGGACAGGAACTACGAGCAGTACTTC.

V gene TRBV6-5 combines with J gene TRBJ2-7; a weak D match, TRBD1 (6 bases). The CDR3 runs 14 residues. Germline loops: CDR1 MNHEY, CDR2 SVGAGI. V lost 5 bases to trimming and J lost 2 bases, with 13 bases between them. DNA for the CDR3: TGTGCCAGCAGTAGACAGGAGTCAGCCTACGAGCAGTACTTC. This translates into CASSRQESAYEQYF.

This chain links TRBV10-1 with TRBJ2-1; D is ambiguous. CDR3 size: 16 residues. The germline CDR1 and CDR2 sequences are WNHNN and SYGVQD (reference sequence). Between the trimmed V and J ends, which lost 2 bases and 0 bases, there was a span of 11 bases. The CDR3, as DNA: TGCGCCAGCAGTGAGAGGTGGTCTAGCTCCTACAATGAGCAGTTCTTC. As protein: CASSERWSSSYNEQFF.

The chain carries TRBV9 and TRBJ2-3; TRBD1 might be the D (6 bases). Trimming took off 3 bases at V and 6 bases at J, with 20 bases between the two ends. CDR3 length: 16 residues. Germline CDR1 SGDLS, CDR2 YYNGEE. The CDR3 here is CASSGYLQGSGDTQYF. The CDR3 nucleotides are TGTGCCAGCAGCGGATACTTACAGGGATCAGGGGATACGCAGTATTTT.

V gene TRBV6-6 combines with J gene TRBJ2-5; TRBD1 agrees at 7 bases. Trimming removed 2 bases from V and 2 bases from J; junction bases left unmatched: 5. The CDR3 consists of 15 residues. Germline-derived CDR1 and CDR2 are MNHNY and SVGAGI (reference sequence). The chain's CDR3 is CASSYGTDQQETQYF. The CDR3, as DNA: TGTGCCAGCAGTTACGGGACAGATCAACAAGAGACCCAGTACTTC.

The chain has TRBV5-1 and TRBJ1-6; TRBD1 agrees at 9 bases. J lost 6 bases, V lost 1 base, and 5 bases had no gene match. The CDR3 sequence is 16 residues long. Germline-derived CDR1 and CDR2 are SGHRS and YFSETQ. The CDR3 DNA follows: TGCGCCAGCAGCTTGACGACAGGGGGACGTAATTCACCCCTCCACTTT. Translating gives CASSLTTGGRNSPLHF.

This chain uses TRBV3-1 (or the pseudogene TRBV3-2) with TRBJ2-1; TRBD2 matches at 8 bases. The junction had 14 bases not matched to a gene; V was cut back by 1 base and J by 9 bases. CDR3 size: 17 residues. Per germline, CDR1 LGHDT and CDR2 YNNKEL (reference sequence). The CDR3 sequence is CASSQGGGGNLLGEQFF. The CDR3 DNA sequence: TGTGCCAGCAGCCAAGGAGGCGGGGGGAACCTTTTGGGTGAGCAGTTCTTC.

The chain carries TRBV30 and TRBJ1-6; perhaps TRBD1 as D (6 bases). Germline loops: CDR1 GTSNPN, CDR2 SVGIG (reference sequence). This CDR3 spans 15 amino acids. V dropped 1 base and J dropped 5 bases, with 12 bases sitting between them. CDR3 DNA: TGTGCCTGGAGTGCAGAGGGACACAATAATTCACCCCTCCACTTT. Its protein product is CAWSAEGHNNSPLHF.

V and J are TRBV13 and TRBJ2-7, with 9 bases lining up with TRBD2. The germline CDR1 and CDR2 sequences are PRHDT and FYEKMQ (reference sequence). The CDR3 contains 15 residues. Germline trimming cut 0 bases from V and 2 bases from J; bases unmatched to any gene: 2. This CDR3 reads CASSLGVAGAYEQYF. The CDR3 region has the DNA TGTGCCAGCAGCTTAGGGGTAGCGGGGGCCTACGAGCAGTACTTC.

This rearrangement joins TRBV2 to TRBJ2-3; D gene unclear. CDR3 length: 13 residues. Germline assignment: CDR1 SNHLY and CDR2 FYNNEI. Trimming stripped 2 bases from V and 2 bases from J, with 5 bases between. DNA for the CDR3: TGTGCCAGCAGTGAACTTTACACAGATACGCAGTATTTT. This translates into CASSELYTDTQYF.

The table lists this clone with a count of one. The rearrangement joins TRBV5-1 to TRBJ1-5; tentative D call: TRBD1 (5 bases). The CDR3 loop spans 14 amino acids. Trimming removed 1 base at V and 7 bases at J, with 12 bases between. Germline V CDR1 and CDR2: SGHRS, YFSETQ. CDR3 residues: CASSLTGERQPQHF. CDR3 bases: TGCGCCAGCAGCTTGACGGGGGAGAGACAGCCCCAGCATTTT.

V usage is TRBV19 and J usage is TRBJ1-3, with a tentative D call TRBD1 (6 bases). The V end lost 7 bases, the J end lost 2 bases, and 9 bases lay between the germline ends. Germline V gene lookup returns CDR1 LNHDA and CDR2 SQIVND (reference sequence). This CDR3 is 13 amino acids long. This CDR3 reads CASTDRPGNTIYF. DNA for the CDR3: TGTGCCAGTACTGACAGGCCTGGAAACACCATATATTTT.

The chain is built from TRBV3-1 (or the pseudogene TRBV3-2) and TRBJ2-5; TRBD2 might be the D (5 bases). The germline V gene has CDR1 LGHDT and CDR2 YNNKEL (reference sequence). This CDR3 has 14 residues. V lost 3 bases and J lost 4, with 12 bases in between. The CDR3: CASSQGLAAETQYF. Here the CDR3 DNA reads TGTGCCAGCAGCCAGGGCCTAGCTGCAGAGACCCAGTACTTC.

V usage is TRBV6-5 and J usage is TRBJ2-7, with a possible D match to TRBD2 (6 bases). Germline V gene lookup returns CDR1 MNHEY and CDR2 SVGAGI. The CDR3 is 13 residues long. The CDR3 spells CTAHGTSSYEQYF. The DNA of the CDR3 is TGTACCGCCCATGGGACTTCCTCCTACGAGCAGTACTTC.

The chain links TRBV5-1 to TRBJ1-6, with 7 bases lining up with TRBD1. V dropped 0 bases and J dropped 8; count of bases not matched to a gene: 5. This CDR3 comprises 15 residues. Germline V gene sequence: CDR1 SGHRS, CDR2 YFSETQ. CDR3 in amino acids: CASSLGQGGHSPLHF. CDR3 bases: TGCGCCAGCAGCTTGGGACAGGGAGGTCATTCACCCCTCCACTTT.

V gene TRBV28 combines with J gene TRBJ1-2, with 7 positions matching TRBD1. With 6 bases clipped from V and 8 bases from J, the junction kept 12 bases outside the gene matches. The germline V gene encodes CDR1 MDHEN and CDR2 SYDVKM. The CDR3 is 14 amino acids. CDR3 DNA: TGTGCCAGCAGCCTACCCGGGACAGCGAGGGGCTACACCTTC. Its protein product is CASSLPGTARGYTF.

The chain couples TRBV4-1 to TRBJ1-1; no reliable D call. CDR3 length: 13 residues. Trimming removed 4 bases at V and 0 bases at J, with 6 bases between. Germline CDR1 is MGHRA and CDR2 is YSYEKL. DNA for the CDR3: TGCGCCAGCAGCCCGAGATTGAACACTGAAGCTTTCTTT. Protein sequence: CASSPRLNTEAFF.

The chain combines TRBV6-5 with TRBJ1-3, with 10 bases identical to TRBD1. With 4 bases clipped from V and 2 bases from J, the junction kept 5 bases outside the gene matches. CDR1 and CDR2 (germline): MNHEY, SVGAGI. The CDR3 length is 16 residues. CDR3 amino acids: CASSLTGTGAGNTIYF. The CDR3 bases are TGTGCCAGCAGTTTAACCGGGACAGGGGCTGGAAACACCATATATTTT.

This clone was counted once. The V and J genes are TRBV3-1 (or the pseudogene TRBV3-2) and TRBJ1-4, with TRBD1 identical over 9 bases. Germline CDR1 LGHDT, CDR2 YNNKEL (reference sequence). J was trimmed by 5 bases and V by 3 bases; bases with no gene match: 4. This CDR3 has 15 residues. The CDR3 DNA follows: TGTGCCAGCAGCCAGAGAGGGACAGGGAATGAAAAACTGTTTTTT. As protein: CASSQRGTGNEKLFF.

The CDR3 spells CAISEGSGGASSYEQYF. The CDR3 DNA follows: TGTGCCATCAGTGAAGGGAGCGGGGGGGCTAGCTCCTACGAGCAGTACTTC. The chain combines TRBV10-3 with TRBJ2-7, with 10 bases matching TRBD2. J lost 0 bases, V lost 3 bases, and 8 bases had no gene match. The CDR3 has 17 amino acids. CDR1 is ENHRY and CDR2 is SYGVKD in the germline V gene.

This clone was counted a few times. V is TRBV19 and J is TRBJ1-5, with TRBD1 as a possible D gene (5 bases). V gave up 8 bases and J gave up 5 bases, with 13 bases separating them. This CDR3 has 13 residues. The germline gives CDR1 LNHDA, CDR2 SQIVND (reference sequence). As DNA, the CDR3 is TGTGCCAGTCGGGTGCAGGGTTATCAGCCCCAGCATTTT. Translation gives CASRVQGYQPQHF.

This sequence joins TRBV5-1 and TRBJ2-2, with TRBD2 matching 10 bases. CDR3 length: 18 amino acids. V was pared by 0 bases and J by 3 bases, with 8 bases of the junction left unmatched. The germline V gene has CDR1 SGHRS and CDR2 YFSETQ. DNA for the CDR3: TGCGCCAGCAGCTTGGAGTTAGCGGGGGGCCTCGACACCGGGGAGCTGTTTTTT. This sequence encodes CASSLELAGGLDTGELFF.

Only one count was recorded for this clone. This rearrangement joins TRBV19 to TRBJ1-6; tentatively, D is TRBD1 (6 bases). V shed 5 bases and J shed 5 bases, with 16 bases lying between them. Germline V gives CDR1 LNHDA, CDR2 SQIVND (reference sequence). The CDR3 contains 16 residues. The CDR3 sequence: CASSSTPGAHNSPLHF. The DNA of the CDR3 is TGTGCCAGTAGTTCAACTCCAGGGGCACATAATTCACCCCTCCACTTT.

The V and J genes are TRBV3-1 (or the pseudogene TRBV3-2) and TRBJ2-1; D may be TRBD2 (7 bases). The V end lost 2 bases, the J end lost 4 bases, and 15 bases lay between the germline ends. CDR1 and CDR2 from the germline V gene are LGHDT and YNNKEL (reference sequence). The CDR3 consists of 16 residues. The CDR3 region is CASSQPTGGSYNEQFF. The CDR3 DNA reads TGTGCCAGCAGCCAACCTACGGGGGGCTCGTACAATGAGCAGTTCTTC.